This TCR beta chain comes out of a study of blood T cell repertoires in COVID-19. Study details: Samples came from the United States, Italy and Spain, spanning acute and convalescent COVID-19. From T cells, B-cell-depleted T cells, or PBMCs came the material, which was cDNA or gDNA.

In the source study's methods: Cell counts per sample came from amplifying reference gene primers. The repertoire was sequenced with immunoSEQ multiplex PCR; TCRdb's copy has only in-frame clones and lacks some. V and J calls plus clone size are reproduced from that table; the DNA served to infer D and trimming. In the table there are about 130,000 clones, about four fifths of which are singletons. Followed over time, Seattle patients had been enrolled while infection was active. CDR1 SGDLS and CDR2 YYNGEE come from the germline V gene. CDR3 length: 13 residues. J gave up 0 bases and V 8 bases, and 4 bases lay outside the gene matches.

Sequenced sample: peripheral blood. This TCR was sampled from a man younger than 40 with COVID-19, enrolled during active disease. J is TRBJ2-7 and V is TRBV9, with 8 nucleotides matching TRBD1. The CDR3 protein is CASQGQDSYEQYF. As DNA, the CDR3 is TGTGCCAGTCAGGGACAGGACTCCTACGAGCAGTACTTC.